This note documents a single T cell receptor beta chain sequence. V dropped 6 bases and J dropped 6; count of bases not matched to a gene: 8. CDR1 is DFQATT and CDR2 is SNEGSKA in the germline V gene (reference sequence). The CDR3 runs to 13 residues. The data were taken from a study of blood T cell repertoires in COVID-19. In the study overall: Researchers got acute and convalescent COVID-19 samples from the United States, Italy and Spain.

The authors' processing: Estimated nucleated cell counts came from reference gene primer amplification. The protocol was immunoSEQ multiplex PCR, while the TCRdb copy is restricted to in-frame clones and leaves out a portion. That table furnishes V, J and clone size, whereas the DNA furnished D and trimming. The repertoire has fewer than 60,000 clones, roughly 87% of them found once; the top ten carry 9.5% to 13%. Sequenced sample: peripheral blood. The chain recombines TRBV20-1 with TRBJ2-7; 10 bases agree with TRBD1. This receptor was obtained from a human donor with acute or convalescent COVID-19. The donor label of this sample is uncertain. The CDR3 nucleotides are TGCAGTGCGAGTCCCGGGACAGGGGTCGAGCAGTACGTC. The encoded protein is CSASPGTGVEQYV.